This entry features one T cell receptor (beta chain) sequence. Unique molecular identifiers were used to barcode this TCRbeta library. TCRdb reprocessed the PCR reads via MiXCR and lists one record per CDR3 protein. The sample includes hundreds of thousands of distinct CDR3 sequences, around 17% seen only once; the top ten take about 1.1%. The CDR3 spans 13 residues. Germline CDR1 and CDR2: SGHVS and FNYEAQ. Trimming shortened V by 4 bases and J by 4 bases, and 10 bases separated the two germline ends. The data were taken from a study of T-cell reconstitution after alpha-beta-depleted transplantation in children.

The genes are TRBV7-6 and TRBJ1-1, with a weak D call TRBD1 (6 bases). This TCR was recovered from a human donor who donated a stem cell graft to a child with acute myeloid leukemia. Here the sequenced sample was PBMCs from the stem cell graft donor, taken from the stem cell graft. The DNA for the CDR3 is TGTGCCAGCAGCTCCGAACAGGGCACTGAAGCTTTCTTT. Protein: CASSSEQGTEAFF.